Listed below are T cell receptor beta chains from one sample, sequenced in a study of T cell responses to AZD1222 COVID-19 vaccine. Libraries were prepared by immunoSEQ multiplex PCR; TCRdb keeps only in-frame clonotypes and omits some of them. The table records about 15,000 clones, less than 90% of them present only once. Source: peripheral blood, taken 28 days after the second AZD1222 dose. These TCRs come from an adult who received the AZD1222 COVID-19 vaccine. CDR3s include the opening cysteine and the closing phenylalanine or tryptophan. D genes are given only for firm matches.

>TRBD2|TRBV3-1/TRBV3-2|TRBJ2-2
CASRGLAFSGELFF
>NA|TRBV5-1|TRBJ1-1
CASSLGLQPTMNTEAFF
>TRBD1|TRBV28|TRBJ2-1
CASRGEGGNEQFF
>NA|TRBV7-8|TRBJ2-1
CASSLADGSKQFF
>NA|TRBV19|TRBJ1-4
CASSPPPNSGANEKLFF
>TRBD2|TRBV18|TRBJ2-2
CASSPSGSRNTGELFF
>NA|TRBV19|TRBJ1-6
CASSNGNSPLHF
>TRBD2|TRBV6-5|TRBJ2-3
CASNGGNTDTQYF
>NA|TRBV6-1|TRBJ1-1
CASSEFSGREAFF
>NA|TRBV5-1|TRBJ1-6
CASSLGTANSPLHF
>NA|TRBV7-2|TRBJ2-5
CASSLWGQAKETQYF
>NA|TRBV7-3|TRBJ2-3
CASSLNARTDTQYF
>NA|TRBV7-2|TRBJ1-6
CASSFLNSPLHF
>TRBD2|TRBV7-2|TRBJ2-3
CASIPRGGLGTQYF
>NA|TRBV6-5|TRBJ2-1
CASRQYRSYNEQFF
>NA|TRBV6-5|TRBJ1-6
CAGKRLNNSPLHF
>TRBD2|TRBV7-2|TRBJ2-7
CASSPRTSSRSYEQYF
>TRBD1|TRBV4-1|TRBJ2-2
CASSQANRGRVTGELFF